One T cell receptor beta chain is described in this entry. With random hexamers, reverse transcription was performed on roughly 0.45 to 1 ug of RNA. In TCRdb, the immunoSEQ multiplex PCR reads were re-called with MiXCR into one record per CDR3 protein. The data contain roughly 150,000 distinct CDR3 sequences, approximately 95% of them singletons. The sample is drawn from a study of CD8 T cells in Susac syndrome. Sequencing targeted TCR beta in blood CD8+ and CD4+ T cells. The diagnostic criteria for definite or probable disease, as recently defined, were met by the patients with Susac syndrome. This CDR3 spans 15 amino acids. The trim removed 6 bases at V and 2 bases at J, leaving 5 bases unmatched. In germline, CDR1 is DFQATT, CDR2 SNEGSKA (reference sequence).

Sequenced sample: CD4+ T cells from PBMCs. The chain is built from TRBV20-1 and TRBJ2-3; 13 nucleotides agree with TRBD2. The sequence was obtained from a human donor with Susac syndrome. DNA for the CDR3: TGCAGTGCCGGACTAGCGGGGGTCAACACAGATACGCAGTATTTT. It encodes CSAGLAGVNTDTQYF.